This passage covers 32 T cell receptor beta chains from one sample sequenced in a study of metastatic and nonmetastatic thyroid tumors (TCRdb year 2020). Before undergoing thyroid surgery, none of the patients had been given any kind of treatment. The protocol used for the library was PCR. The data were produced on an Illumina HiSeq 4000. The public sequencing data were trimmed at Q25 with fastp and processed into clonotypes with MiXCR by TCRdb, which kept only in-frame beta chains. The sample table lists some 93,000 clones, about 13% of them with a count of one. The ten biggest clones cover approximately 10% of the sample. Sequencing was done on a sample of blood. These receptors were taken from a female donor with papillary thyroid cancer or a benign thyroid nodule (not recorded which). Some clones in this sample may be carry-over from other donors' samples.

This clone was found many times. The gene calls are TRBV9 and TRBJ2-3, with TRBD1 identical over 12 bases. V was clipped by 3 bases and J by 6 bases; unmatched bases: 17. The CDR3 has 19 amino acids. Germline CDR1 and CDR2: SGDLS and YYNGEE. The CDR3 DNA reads TGTGCCAGCAGCGCCGGGACAGGGGGCAAGCGGGAGGGCCGGGATACGCAGTATTTT. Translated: CASSAGTGGKREGRDTQYF.

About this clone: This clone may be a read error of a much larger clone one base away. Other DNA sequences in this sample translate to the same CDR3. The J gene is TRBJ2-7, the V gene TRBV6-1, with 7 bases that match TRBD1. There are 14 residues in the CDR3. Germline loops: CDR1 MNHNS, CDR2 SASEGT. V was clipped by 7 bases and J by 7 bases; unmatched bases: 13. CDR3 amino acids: CASTPTGQVYEQYF. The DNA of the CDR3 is TGTGCCAGCACCCCGACAGGGCAGGTCTATGAGCAGTACTTC.

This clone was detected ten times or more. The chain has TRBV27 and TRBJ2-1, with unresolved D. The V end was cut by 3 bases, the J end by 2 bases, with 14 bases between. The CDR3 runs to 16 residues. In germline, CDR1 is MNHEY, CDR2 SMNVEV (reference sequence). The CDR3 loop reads CASSFSGLVPYNEQFF. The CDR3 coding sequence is TGTGCCAGCAGTTTTTCCGGCCTAGTACCCTACAATGAGCAGTTCTTC.

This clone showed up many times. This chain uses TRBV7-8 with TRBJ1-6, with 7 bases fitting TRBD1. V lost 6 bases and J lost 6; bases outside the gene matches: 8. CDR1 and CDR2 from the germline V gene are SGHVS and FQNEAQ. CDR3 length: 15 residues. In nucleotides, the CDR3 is TGTGCCAGCAGGTCGCAGGGGGTCGCTAATTCACCCCTCCACTTT. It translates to CASRSQGVANSPLHF.

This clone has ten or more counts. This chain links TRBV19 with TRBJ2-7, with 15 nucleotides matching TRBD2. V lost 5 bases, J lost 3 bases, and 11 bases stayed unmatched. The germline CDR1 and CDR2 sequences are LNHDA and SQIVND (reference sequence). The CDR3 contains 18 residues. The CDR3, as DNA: TGTGCCAGTAGTCCGGGACTAGCGGGAGGCTTTTCCATCTACGAGCAGTACTTC. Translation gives CASSPGLAGGFSIYEQYF. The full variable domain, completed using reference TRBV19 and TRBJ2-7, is DGGITQSPKYLFRKEGQNVTLSCEQNLNHDAMYWYRQDPGQGLRLIYYSQIVNDFQKGDIAEGYSVSREKKESFPLTVTSAQKNPTAFYLCASSPGLAGGFSIYEQYFGPGTRLTVT.

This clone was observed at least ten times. CDR3 sequence (DNA): TGCAGTGCTAGAGGTACTTACAATCAGCCCCAGCATTTT. It encodes CSARGTYNQPQHF. V gene TRBV20-1 combines with J gene TRBJ1-5; D remains unclear. From germline, CDR1 is DFQATT and CDR2 SNEGSKA (reference sequence). The CDR3 length is 13 residues. V was pared by 1 base and J by 3 bases, with 7 bases between.

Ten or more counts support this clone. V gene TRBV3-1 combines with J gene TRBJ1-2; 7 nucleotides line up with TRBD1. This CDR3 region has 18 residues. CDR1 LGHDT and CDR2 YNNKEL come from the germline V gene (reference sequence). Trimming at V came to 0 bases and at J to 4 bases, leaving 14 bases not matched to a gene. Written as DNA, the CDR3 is TGTGCCAGCAGCCAAGATAGTAGGAGGCCAGGGGGAATCTATGGCTACACCTTC. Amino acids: CASSQDSRRPGGIYGYTF.

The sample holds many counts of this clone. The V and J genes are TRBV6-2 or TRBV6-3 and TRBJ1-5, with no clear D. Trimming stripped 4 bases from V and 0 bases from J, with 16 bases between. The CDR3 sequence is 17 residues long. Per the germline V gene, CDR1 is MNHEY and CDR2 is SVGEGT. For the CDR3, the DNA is TGTGCCAGCAGTTTAGGGTCGAGATTTTATAGCAATCAGCCCCAGCATTTT. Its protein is CASSLGSRFYSNQPQHF.

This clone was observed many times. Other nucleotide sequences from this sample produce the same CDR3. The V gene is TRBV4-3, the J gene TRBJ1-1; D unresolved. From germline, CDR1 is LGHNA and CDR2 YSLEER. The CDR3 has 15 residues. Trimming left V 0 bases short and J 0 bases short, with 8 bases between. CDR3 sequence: CASSQEGLLNTEAFF. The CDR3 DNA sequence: TGCGCCAGCAGCCAAGAAGGGCTGTTGAACACTGAAGCTTTCTTT.

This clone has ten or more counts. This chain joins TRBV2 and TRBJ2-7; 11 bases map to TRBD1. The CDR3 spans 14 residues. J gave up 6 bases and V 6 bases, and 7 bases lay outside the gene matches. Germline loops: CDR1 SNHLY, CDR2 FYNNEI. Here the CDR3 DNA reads TGTGCCAGCAGCCGGGACAGGGGGACGGGCGAGCAGTACTTC. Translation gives CASSRDRGTGEQYF.

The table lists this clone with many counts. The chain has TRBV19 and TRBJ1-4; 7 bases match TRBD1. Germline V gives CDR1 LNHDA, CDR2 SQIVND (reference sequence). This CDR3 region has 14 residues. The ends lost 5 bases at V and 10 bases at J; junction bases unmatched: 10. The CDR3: CASSAQGSKGKLFF. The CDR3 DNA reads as TGTGCCAGTAGTGCACAGGGGAGTAAGGGAAAACTGTTTTTT.

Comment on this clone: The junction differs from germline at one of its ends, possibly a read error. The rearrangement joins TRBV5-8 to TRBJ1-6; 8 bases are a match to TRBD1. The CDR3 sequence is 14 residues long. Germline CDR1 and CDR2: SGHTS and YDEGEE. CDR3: CASTDGQGSSHLQF. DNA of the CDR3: TGTGCCAGCACCGATGGACAGGGCAGTTCACACCTCCAATTT.

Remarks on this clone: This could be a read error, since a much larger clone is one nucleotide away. The DNA for the CDR3 is TGTGCCAGCAGCTTAATATGGGACACTGAAGCTTTCTTT. It translates to CASSLIWDTEAFF. The chain carries TRBV7-9 and TRBJ1-1, with D unresolved. V lost 2 bases and J lost 3, with 7 bases in between. Germline CDR1 and CDR2: SEHNR and FQNEAQ (reference sequence). There are 13 residues in the CDR3.

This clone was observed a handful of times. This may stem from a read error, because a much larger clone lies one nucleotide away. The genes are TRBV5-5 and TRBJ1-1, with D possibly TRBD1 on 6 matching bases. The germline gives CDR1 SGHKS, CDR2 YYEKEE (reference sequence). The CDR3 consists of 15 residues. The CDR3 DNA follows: TGTGCCGGCAGCTTGAGGGGGGGACAGAACACTGAAGCTTTCTTT. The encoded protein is CAGSLRGGQNTEAFF.

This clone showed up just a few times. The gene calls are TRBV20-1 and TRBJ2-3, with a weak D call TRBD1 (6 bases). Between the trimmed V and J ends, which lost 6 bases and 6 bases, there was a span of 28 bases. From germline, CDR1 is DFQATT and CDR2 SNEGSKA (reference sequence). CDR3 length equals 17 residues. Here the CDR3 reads CSATRTQRTDFFDTQYF. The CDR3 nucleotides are TGCAGTGCCACCCGAACCCAGCGGACAGACTTTTTTGATACGCAGTATTTT.

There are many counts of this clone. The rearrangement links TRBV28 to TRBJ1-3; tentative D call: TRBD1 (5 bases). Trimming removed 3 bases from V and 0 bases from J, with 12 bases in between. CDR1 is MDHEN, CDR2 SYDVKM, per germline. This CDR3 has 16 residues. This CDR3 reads CASSFGDGLSGNTIYF. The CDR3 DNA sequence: TGTGCCAGCAGTTTCGGGGACGGGCTCTCTGGAAACACCATATATTTT. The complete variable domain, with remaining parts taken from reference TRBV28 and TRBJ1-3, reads DVKVTQSSRYLVKRTGEKVFLECVQDMDHENMFWYRQDPGLGLRLIYFSYDVKMKEKGDIPEGYSVSREKKERFSLILESASTNQTSMYLCASSFGDGLSGNTIYFGEGSWLTVV.

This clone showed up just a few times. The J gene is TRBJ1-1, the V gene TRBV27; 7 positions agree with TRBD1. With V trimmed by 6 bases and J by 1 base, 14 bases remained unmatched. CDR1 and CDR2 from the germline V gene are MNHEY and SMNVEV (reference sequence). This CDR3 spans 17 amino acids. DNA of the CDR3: TGTGCCAGCAGGTCCCTCACACAGGGGCCCGCGAACACTGAAGCTTTCTTT. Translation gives CASRSLTQGPANTEAFF.

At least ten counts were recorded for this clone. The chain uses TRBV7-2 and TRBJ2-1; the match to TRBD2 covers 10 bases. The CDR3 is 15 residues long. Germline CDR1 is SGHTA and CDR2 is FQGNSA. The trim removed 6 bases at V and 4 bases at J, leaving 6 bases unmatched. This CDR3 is CASRPSSGGYNEQFF. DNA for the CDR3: TGTGCCAGCAGACCGTCTAGCGGGGGTTACAATGAGCAGTTCTTC.

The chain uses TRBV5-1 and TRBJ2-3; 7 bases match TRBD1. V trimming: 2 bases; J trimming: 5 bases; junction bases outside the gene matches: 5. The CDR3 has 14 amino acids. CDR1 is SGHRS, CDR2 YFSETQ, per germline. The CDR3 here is CASSFRGSKDTQYF. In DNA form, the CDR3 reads TGCGCCAGCAGCTTCAGGGGGTCTAAAGATACGCAGTATTTT. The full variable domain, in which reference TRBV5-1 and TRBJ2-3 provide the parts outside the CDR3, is KAGVTQTPRYLIKTRGQQVTLSCSPISGHRSVSWYQQTPGQGLQFLFEYFSETQRNKGNFPGRFSGRQFSNSRSEMNVSTLELGDSALYLCASSFRGSKDTQYFGPGTRLTVL.

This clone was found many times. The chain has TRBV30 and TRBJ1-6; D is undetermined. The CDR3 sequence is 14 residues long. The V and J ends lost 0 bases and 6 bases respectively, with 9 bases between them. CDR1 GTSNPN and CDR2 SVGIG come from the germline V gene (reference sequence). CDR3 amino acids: CAWSVPVGNSPLHF. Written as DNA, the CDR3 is TGTGCCTGGAGTGTACCTGTCGGTAATTCACCCCTCCACTTT.

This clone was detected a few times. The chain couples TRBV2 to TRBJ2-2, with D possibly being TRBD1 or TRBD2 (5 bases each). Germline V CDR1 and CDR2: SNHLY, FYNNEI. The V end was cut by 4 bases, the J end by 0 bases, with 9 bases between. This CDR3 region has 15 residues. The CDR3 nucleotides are TGTGCCAGCAGTGGGGACGGAGCGAACACCGGGGAGCTGTTTTTT. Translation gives CASSGDGANTGELFF.

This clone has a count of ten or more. The CDR3 DNA reads TGTGCCAGCAGCTTAGCGACAGGGGATCAGCCCCAGCATTTT. Residues: CASSLATGDQPQHF. V usage is TRBV7-8 and J usage is TRBJ1-5, with TRBD1 matching over 8 bases. The CDR3 has 14 residues. Germline lookup yields CDR1 SGHVS and CDR2 FQNEAQ. The V segment lost 0 bases and the J segment 5 bases; nucleotides outside the gene matches: 0.

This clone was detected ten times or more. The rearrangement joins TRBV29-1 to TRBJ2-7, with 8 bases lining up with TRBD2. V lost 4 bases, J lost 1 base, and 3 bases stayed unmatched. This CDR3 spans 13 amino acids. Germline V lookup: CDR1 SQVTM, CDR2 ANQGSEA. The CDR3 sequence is CSVGSGISYEQYF. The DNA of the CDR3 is TGCAGCGTTGGTAGCGGGATTTCCTACGAGCAGTACTTC.

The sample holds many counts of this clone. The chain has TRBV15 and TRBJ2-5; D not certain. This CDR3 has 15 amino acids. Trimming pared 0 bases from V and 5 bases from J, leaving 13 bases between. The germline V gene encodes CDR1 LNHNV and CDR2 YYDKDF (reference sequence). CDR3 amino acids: CATSRDAARSETQYF. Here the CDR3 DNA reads TGTGCCACCAGCAGAGATGCGGCTAGATCGGAGACCCAGTACTTC.

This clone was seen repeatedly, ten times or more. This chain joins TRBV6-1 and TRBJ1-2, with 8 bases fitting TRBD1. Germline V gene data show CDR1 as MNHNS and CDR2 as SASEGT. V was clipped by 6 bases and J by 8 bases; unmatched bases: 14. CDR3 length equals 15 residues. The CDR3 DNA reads TGTGCCAGCAGCGATCGCCCGGGACAGGAGTGGGGCTACACCTTC. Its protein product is CASSDRPGQEWGYTF.

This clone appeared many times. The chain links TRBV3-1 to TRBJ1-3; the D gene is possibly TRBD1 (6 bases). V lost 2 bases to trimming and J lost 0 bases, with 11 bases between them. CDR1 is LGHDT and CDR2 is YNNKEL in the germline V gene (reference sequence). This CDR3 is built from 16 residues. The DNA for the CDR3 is TGTGCCAGCAGCCAACTACAGGGAAGCTCTGGAAACACCATATATTTT. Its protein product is CASSQLQGSSGNTIYF.

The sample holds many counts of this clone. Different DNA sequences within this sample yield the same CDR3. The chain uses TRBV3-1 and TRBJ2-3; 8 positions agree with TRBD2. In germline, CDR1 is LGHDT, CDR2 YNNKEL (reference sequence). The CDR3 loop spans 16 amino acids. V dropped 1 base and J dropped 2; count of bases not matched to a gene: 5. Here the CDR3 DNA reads TGTGCCAGCAGCCAAGTCTCGGGAGGGTCCACAGATACGCAGTATTTT. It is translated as CASSQVSGGSTDTQYF.

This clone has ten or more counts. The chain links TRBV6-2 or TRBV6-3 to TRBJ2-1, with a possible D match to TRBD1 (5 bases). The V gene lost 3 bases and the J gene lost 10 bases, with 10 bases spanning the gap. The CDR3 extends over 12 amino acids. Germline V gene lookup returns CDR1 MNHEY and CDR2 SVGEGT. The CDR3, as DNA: TGTGCCAGCAGTTATGTCTCAGGGGAGCAGTTCTTC. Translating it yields CASSYVSGEQFF.

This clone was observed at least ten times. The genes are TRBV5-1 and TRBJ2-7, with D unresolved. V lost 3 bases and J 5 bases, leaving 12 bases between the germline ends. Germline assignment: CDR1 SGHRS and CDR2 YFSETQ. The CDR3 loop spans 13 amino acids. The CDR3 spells CASSSHNINEQYF. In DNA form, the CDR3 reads TGCGCCAGCAGCTCCCACAACATAAACGAGCAGTACTTC.

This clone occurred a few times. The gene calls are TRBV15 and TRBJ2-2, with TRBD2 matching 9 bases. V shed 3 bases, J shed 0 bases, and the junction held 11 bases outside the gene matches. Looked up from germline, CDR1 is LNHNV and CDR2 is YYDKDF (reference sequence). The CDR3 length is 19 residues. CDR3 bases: TGTGCCACCAGCAGGCCTCTGGGGACTAGCCGCGCGAACACCGGGGAGCTGTTTTTT. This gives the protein CATSRPLGTSRANTGELFF.

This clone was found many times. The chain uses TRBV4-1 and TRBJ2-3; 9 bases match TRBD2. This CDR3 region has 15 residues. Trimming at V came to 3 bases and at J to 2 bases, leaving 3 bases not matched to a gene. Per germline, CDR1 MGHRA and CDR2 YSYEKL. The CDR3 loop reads CASSQGLANTDTQYF. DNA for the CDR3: TGCGCCAGCAGCCAGGGACTAGCAAACACAGATACGCAGTATTTT.

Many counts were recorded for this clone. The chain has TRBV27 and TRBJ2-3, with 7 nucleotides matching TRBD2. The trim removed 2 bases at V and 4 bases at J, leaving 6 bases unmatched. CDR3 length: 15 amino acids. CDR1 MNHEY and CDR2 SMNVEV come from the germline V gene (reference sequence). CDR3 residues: CASSLSGTPSDTQYF. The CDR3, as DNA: TGTGCCAGCAGTTTAAGCGGGACTCCCTCAGATACGCAGTATTTT.